The 17 T cell receptor beta chains reported below all come from one sample, sequenced in a study of cytomegalovirus exposure and HLA in healthy donors. The PCR employed 60 Vbeta primers together with 13 Jbeta primers. Method: immunoSEQ multiplex PCR; TCRdb's copy keeps in-frame clones and lacks some. The sample includes 150,000 to 200,000 clones, around three quarters of them seen just once. Input material: PBMCs. Every receptor here comes from a woman aged 40 to 50 in good health and CMV-seronegative.

The rearrangement links TRBV5-1 to TRBJ2-5; TRBD2 agrees at 9 bases. CDR3 size: 15 residues. The germline gives CDR1 SGHRS, CDR2 YFSETQ. V trimming: 4 bases; J trimming: 0 bases; junction bases outside the gene matches: 4. The CDR3 region is CASSRTSAYQETQYF. As DNA, the CDR3 is TGCGCCAGCAGCCGGACTAGCGCCTACCAAGAGACCCAGTACTTC.

This sequence joins TRBV5-1 and TRBJ1-1, with D hard to call. The CDR3 covers 14 residues. Trimming cost V 4 bases and J 0 bases, with 10 bases left between them. Germline V gives CDR1 SGHRS, CDR2 YFSETQ. The DNA of the CDR3 is TGCGCCAGCAGCCTCGGACTAGTGAACACTGAAGCTTTCTTT. This gives the protein CASSLGLVNTEAFF.

The genes are TRBV27 and TRBJ2-7, with D perhaps TRBD1 (6 bases). The CDR3 consists of 15 residues. Trimming cost V 5 bases and J 2 bases, with 16 bases left between them. Germline V gene data show CDR1 as MNHEY and CDR2 as SMNVEV (reference sequence). The CDR3: CASSAYPGTPYEQYF. As DNA, the CDR3 is TGTGCCAGCAGTGCCTATCCCGGGACACCCTACGAGCAGTACTTC.

The chain uses TRBV9 and TRBJ1-4; maybe TRBD1 (6 bases). The CDR3 is 16 residues long. Germline CDR1 SGDLS, CDR2 YYNGEE. The ends were cut back, 5 bases at V and 3 bases at J, with 17 bases in the middle. CDR3 sequence (DNA): TGTGCCAGCAGTACAGATGGGGGGGGCTCTAATGAAAAACTGTTTTTT. This encodes CASSTDGGGSNEKLFF. Based on the CDR3 plus reference TRBV9 and TRBJ1-4, the full variable domain is DSGVTQTPKHLITATGQRVTLRCSPRSGDLSVYWYQQSLDQGLQFLIQYYNGEERAKGNILERFSAQQFPDLHSELNLSSLELGDSALYFCASSTDGGGSNEKLFFGSGTQLSVL.

The CDR3 loop reads CASSQDSTEAFF. CDR3 in DNA: TGCGCCAGCAGCCAAGACAGCACTGAAGCTTTCTTT. J is TRBJ1-1 and V is TRBV5-1; D possibly corresponds to TRBD1 (5 bases). Trimming removed 4 bases at V and 4 bases at J, with 8 bases between. CDR1 SGHRS and CDR2 YFSETQ come from the germline V gene. The CDR3 contains 12 residues.

CDR3: CASSPSGQGASGEQYF. In nucleotides, the CDR3 is TGTGCCAGCTCGCCCAGCGGACAGGGCGCCTCGGGGGAGCAGTACTTC. The rearrangement uses TRBV18 and TRBJ2-7; 8 bases map to TRBD1. Trimming at V came to 6 bases and at J to 7 bases, leaving 17 bases not matched to a gene. Germline CDR1 is KGHSH and CDR2 is LQKENI. This CDR3 is 16 amino acids long. The full variable domain, with the rest looked up from reference TRBV18 and TRBJ2-7, is NAGVMQNPRHLVRRRGQEARLRCSPMKGHSHVYWYRQLPEEGLKFMVYLQKENIIDESGMPKERFSAEFPKEGPSILRIQQVVRGDSAAYFCASSPSGQGASGEQYFGPGTRLTVT.

The rearrangement joins TRBV2 to TRBJ2-1, with 9 positions matching TRBD2. Germline loops: CDR1 SNHLY, CDR2 FYNNEI. V shed 4 bases and J 12 bases; nucleotides not matched to a gene: 10. This CDR3 region has 14 residues. The CDR3 reads CASSVEAGGLGQFF. The CDR3 nucleotides read TGTGCCAGCAGTGTCGAAGCGGGAGGCCTGGGGCAGTTCTTC.

The rearrangement links TRBV13 to TRBJ1-2; no clear D gene. V shed 0 bases and J shed 2 bases, with 10 bases lying between them. This CDR3 spans 15 amino acids. From germline, CDR1 is PRHDT and CDR2 FYEKMQ (reference sequence). The CDR3 here is CASSLGVSRNYGYTF. DNA for the CDR3: TGTGCCAGCAGCTTAGGAGTGAGCAGGAACTATGGCTACACCTTC. Complete variable domain (other parts from reference TRBV13 and TRBJ1-2): AAGVIQSPRHLIKEKRETATLKCYPIPRHDTVYWYQQGPGQDPQFLISFYEKMQSDKGSIPDRFSAQQFSDYHSELNMSSLELGDSALYFCASSLGVSRNYGYTFGSGTRLTVV.

This clone has only one observation. The chain has TRBV9 and TRBJ2-7; a possible D gene is TRBD1 (5 bases). The V end lost 0 bases, the J end lost 6 bases, and 19 bases lay between the germline ends. This CDR3 region has 16 residues. Germline V gene sequence: CDR1 SGDLS, CDR2 YYNGEE. The CDR3 sequence: CASSVDATTWGGEQYF. The CDR3 DNA reads TGTGCCAGCAGCGTAGATGCCACAACCTGGGGCGGCGAGCAGTACTTC.

The V and J genes are TRBV4-2 and TRBJ1-5; 9 bases are shared with TRBD1. The germline CDR1 and CDR2 sequences are LGHNA and YNFKEQ. This CDR3 is 16 amino acids long. The trim removed 4 bases at V and 1 base at J, leaving 5 bases unmatched. In DNA form, the CDR3 reads TGTGCCAGCAGCCTTGAACAGGGGGCAAGCAATCAGCCCCAGCATTTT. Translation: CASSLEQGASNQPQHF.

The chain is built from TRBV10-3 and TRBJ2-3; 8 bases are shared with TRBD2. This CDR3 region has 14 residues. V lost 8 bases to trimming and J lost 2 bases; unmatched junction nucleotides: 6. In germline, CDR1 is ENHRY, CDR2 SYGVKD. DNA of the CDR3: TGTGCCATCGGGCTGACTAGCGCCACAGATACGCAGTATTTT. Its protein is CAIGLTSATDTQYF.

The chain combines TRBV5-1 with TRBJ2-1, with 8 bases fitting TRBD1. The CDR3 is made up of 14 amino acids. Germline lookup yields CDR1 SGHRS and CDR2 YFSETQ. V was clipped by 4 bases and J by 8 bases; unmatched bases: 8. As DNA, the CDR3 is TGCGCCAGCAGCCTCGCACAGGGGGTAGATGAGCAGTTCTTC. Translating gives CASSLAQGVDEQFF.

This clone was observed a handful of times. This chain links TRBV19 with TRBJ2-7; 8 nucleotides line up with TRBD1. The CDR3 has 12 residues. Looked up from germline, CDR1 is LNHDA and CDR2 is SQIVND (reference sequence). Trimming removed 10 bases from V and 0 bases from J; junction bases left unmatched: 2. This CDR3 reads CAKTGVSYEQYF. The CDR3 bases are TGTGCCAAGACAGGGGTCTCCTACGAGCAGTACTTC. Variable domain in full (rest from reference TRBV19 and TRBJ2-7): DGGITQSPKYLFRKEGQNVTLSCEQNLNHDAMYWYRQDPGQGLRLIYYSQIVNDFQKGDIAEGYSVSREKKESFPLTVTSAQKNPTAFYLCAKTGVSYEQYFGPGTRLTVT.

The J gene is TRBJ1-2, the V gene TRBV7-9; D unclear. This CDR3 comprises 13 residues. The germline V gene has CDR1 SEHNR and CDR2 FQNEAQ (reference sequence). V was shortened by 1 base and J by 4 bases, with 7 bases between the two germline ends. CDR3 region: CASSLGQFYGYTF. The DNA for the CDR3 is TGTGCCAGCAGCTTAGGGCAATTCTATGGCTACACCTTC.

This chain links TRBV5-1 with TRBJ2-5, with D possibly being TRBD1 (6 bases). Germline assignment: CDR1 SGHRS and CDR2 YFSETQ. The CDR3 length is 14 residues. V was shortened by 5 bases and J by 1 base, with 12 bases between the two germline ends. DNA for the CDR3: TGCGCCAGCAGAATGACAGGAGGCCAAGAGACCCAGTACTTC. Its translation is CASRMTGGQETQYF. The variable domain in full, completed from reference TRBV5-1 and TRBJ2-5, reads KAGVTQTPRYLIKTRGQQVTLSCSPISGHRSVSWYQQTPGQGLQFLFEYFSETQRNKGNFPGRFSGRQFSNSRSEMNVSTLELGDSALYLCASRMTGGQETQYFGPGTRLLVL.

V gene TRBV2 combines with J gene TRBJ2-1; 9 positions agree with TRBD2. This CDR3 comprises 15 residues. The germline V gene has CDR1 SNHLY and CDR2 FYNNEI. V was clipped by 3 bases and J by 7 bases; unmatched bases: 7. CDR3 sequence: CASSEEGSGRNEQFF. As DNA, the CDR3 is TGTGCCAGCAGTGAGGAGGGTAGCGGGAGAAATGAGCAGTTCTTC.

The chain uses TRBV30 and TRBJ2-5, with 7 bases that match TRBD1. V gave up 1 base and J gave up 5 bases; unmatched junction bases: 16. Germline values: CDR1 GTSNPN, CDR2 SVGIG (reference sequence). This CDR3 region has 17 residues. The CDR3, as DNA: TGTGCCTGGAGTGACCGACAGGGCCTATTTAGGGGGGAGACCCAGTACTTC. Residues: CAWSDRQGLFRGETQYF.